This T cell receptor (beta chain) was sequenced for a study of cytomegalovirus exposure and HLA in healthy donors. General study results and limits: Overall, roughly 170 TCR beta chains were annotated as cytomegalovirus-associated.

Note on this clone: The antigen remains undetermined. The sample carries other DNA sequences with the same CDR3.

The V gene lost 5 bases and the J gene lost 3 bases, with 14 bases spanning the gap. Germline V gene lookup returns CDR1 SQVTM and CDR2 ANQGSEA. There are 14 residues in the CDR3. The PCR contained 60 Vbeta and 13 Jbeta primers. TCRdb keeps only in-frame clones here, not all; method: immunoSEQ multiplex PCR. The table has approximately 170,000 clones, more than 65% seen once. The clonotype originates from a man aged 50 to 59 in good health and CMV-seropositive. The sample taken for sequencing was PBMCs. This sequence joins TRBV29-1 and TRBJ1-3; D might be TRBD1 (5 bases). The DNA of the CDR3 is TGCAGCGTTCAGCCAGGGATGAATGGAAACACCATATATTTT. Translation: CSVQPGMNGNTIYF. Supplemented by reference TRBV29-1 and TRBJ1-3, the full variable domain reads SAVISQKPSRDICQRGTSLTIQCQVDSQVTMMFWYRQQPGQSLTLIATANQGSEATYESGFVIDKFPISRPNLTFSTLTVSNMSPEDSSIYLCSVQPGMNGNTIYFGEGSWLTVV.